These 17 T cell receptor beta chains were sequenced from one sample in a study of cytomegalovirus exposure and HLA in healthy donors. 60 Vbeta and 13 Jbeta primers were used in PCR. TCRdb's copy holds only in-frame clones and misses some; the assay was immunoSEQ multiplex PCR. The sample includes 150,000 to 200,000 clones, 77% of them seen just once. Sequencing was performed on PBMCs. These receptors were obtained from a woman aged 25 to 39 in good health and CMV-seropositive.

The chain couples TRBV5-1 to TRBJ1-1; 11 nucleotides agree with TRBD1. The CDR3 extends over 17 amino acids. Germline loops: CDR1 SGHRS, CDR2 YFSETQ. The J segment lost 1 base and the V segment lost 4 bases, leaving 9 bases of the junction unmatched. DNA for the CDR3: TGCGCCAGCAGCCCAGGTAGGACAGGGGGCGAGAACACTGAAGCTTTCTTT. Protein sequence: CASSPGRTGGENTEAFF. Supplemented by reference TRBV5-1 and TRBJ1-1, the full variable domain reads KAGVTQTPRYLIKTRGQQVTLSCSPISGHRSVSWYQQTPGQGLQFLFEYFSETQRNKGNFPGRFSGRQFSNSRSEMNVSTLELGDSALYLCASSPGRTGGENTEAFFGQGTRLTVV.

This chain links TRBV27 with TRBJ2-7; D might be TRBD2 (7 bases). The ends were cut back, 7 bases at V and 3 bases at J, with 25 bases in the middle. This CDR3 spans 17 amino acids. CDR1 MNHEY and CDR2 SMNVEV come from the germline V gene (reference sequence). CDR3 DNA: TGTGCCAGCACTGAATTTTCTGGGGGGGGCAAAGTCTACGAGCAGTACTTC. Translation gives CASTEFSGGGKVYEQYF.

CDR3 in DNA: TGTGCCAGCAGCCTCAACGGACTAGCCCCCGGGGAGCTGTTTTTT. Translation: CASSLNGLAPGELFF. The chain links TRBV7-8 to TRBJ2-2; 8 bases fit TRBD2. Germline trimming cut 5 bases from V and 6 bases from J; bases unmatched to any gene: 8. Germline-derived CDR1 and CDR2 are SGHVS and FQNEAQ. The CDR3 has 15 amino acids.

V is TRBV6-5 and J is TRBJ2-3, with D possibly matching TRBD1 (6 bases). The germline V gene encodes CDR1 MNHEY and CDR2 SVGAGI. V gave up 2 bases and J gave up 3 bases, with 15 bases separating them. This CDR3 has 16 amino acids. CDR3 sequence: CASSYPRGGGTDTQYF. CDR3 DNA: TGTGCCAGCAGTTACCCCAGGGGTGGTGGTACAGATACGCAGTATTTT.

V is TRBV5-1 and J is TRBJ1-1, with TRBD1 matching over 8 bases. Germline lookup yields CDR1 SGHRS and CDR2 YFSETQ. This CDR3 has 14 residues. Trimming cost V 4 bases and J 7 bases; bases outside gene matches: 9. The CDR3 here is CASSPSGTGVEAFF. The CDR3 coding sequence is TGCGCCAGCAGCCCGTCAGGGACAGGAGTTGAAGCTTTCTTT.

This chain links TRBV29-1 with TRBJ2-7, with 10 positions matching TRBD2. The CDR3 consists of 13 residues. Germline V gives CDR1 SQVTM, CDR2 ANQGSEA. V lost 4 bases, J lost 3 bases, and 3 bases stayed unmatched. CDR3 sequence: CSVVSSGSYEQYF. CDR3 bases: TGCAGCGTTGTTTCTAGCGGGAGCTACGAGCAGTACTTC.

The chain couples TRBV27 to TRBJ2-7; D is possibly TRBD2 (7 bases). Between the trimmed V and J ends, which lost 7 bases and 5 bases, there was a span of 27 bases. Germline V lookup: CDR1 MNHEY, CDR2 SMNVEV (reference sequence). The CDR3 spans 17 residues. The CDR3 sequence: CASTLLGRGGERDEQYF. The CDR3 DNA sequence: TGTGCCAGCACCCTCTTGGGGAGGGGGGGGGAGAGGGACGAGCAGTACTTC.

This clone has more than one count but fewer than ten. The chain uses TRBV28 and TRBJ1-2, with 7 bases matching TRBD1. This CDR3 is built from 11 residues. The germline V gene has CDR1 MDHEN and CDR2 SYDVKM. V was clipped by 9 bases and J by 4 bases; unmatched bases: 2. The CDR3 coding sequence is TGTGCCAGTACAGGGGTCTATGGCTACACCTTC. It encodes CASTGVYGYTF.

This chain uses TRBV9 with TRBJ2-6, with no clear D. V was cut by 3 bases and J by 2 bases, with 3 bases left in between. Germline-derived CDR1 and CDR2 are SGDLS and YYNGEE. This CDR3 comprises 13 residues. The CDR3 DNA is TGTGCCAGCAGCGCAACTGGGGCCAACGTCCTGACTTTC. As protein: CASSATGANVLTF.

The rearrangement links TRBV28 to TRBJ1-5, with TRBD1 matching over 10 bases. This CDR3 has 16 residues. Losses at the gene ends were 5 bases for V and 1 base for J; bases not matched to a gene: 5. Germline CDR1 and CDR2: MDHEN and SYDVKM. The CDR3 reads CASSPWTGGSNQPQHF. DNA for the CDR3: TGTGCCAGCAGTCCTTGGACAGGGGGAAGCAATCAGCCCCAGCATTTT.

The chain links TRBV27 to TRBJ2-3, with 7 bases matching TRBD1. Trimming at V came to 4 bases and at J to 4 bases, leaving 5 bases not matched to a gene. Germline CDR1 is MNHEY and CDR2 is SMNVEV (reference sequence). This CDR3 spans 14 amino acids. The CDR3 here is CASSSRQGADTQYF. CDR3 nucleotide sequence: TGTGCCAGCAGTTCCAGACAGGGAGCAGATACGCAGTATTTT.

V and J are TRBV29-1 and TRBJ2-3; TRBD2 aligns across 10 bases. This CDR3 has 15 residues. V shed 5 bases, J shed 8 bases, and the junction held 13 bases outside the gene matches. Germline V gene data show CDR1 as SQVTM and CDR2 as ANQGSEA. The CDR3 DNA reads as TGCAGCGTTACCCCGAGGGTAGCGGGAGGTACTACGCAGTATTTT. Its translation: CSVTPRVAGGTTQYF.

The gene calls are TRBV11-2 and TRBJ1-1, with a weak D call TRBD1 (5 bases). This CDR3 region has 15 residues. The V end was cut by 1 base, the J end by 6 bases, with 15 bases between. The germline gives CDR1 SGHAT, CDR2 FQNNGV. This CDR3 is CASSLARRGFAEAFF. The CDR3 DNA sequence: TGTGCCAGCAGCTTAGCCCGAAGGGGTTTCGCTGAAGCTTTCTTT.

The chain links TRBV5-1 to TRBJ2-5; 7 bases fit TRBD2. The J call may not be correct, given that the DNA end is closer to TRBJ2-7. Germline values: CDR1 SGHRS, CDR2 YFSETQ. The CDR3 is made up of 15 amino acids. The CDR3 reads CASSLVGGVIYEQYF. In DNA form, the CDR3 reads TGCGCCAGCAGCTTGGTGGGGGGGGTCATCTACGAGCAGTACTTC.

Here the CDR3 reads CASSIGPARGYGYTF. CDR3 nucleotide sequence: TGTGCCAGTAGTATCGGACCCGCCAGGGGCTATGGCTACACCTTC. V and J are TRBV19 and TRBJ1-2; possibly TRBD1 for D (6 bases). Per germline, CDR1 LNHDA and CDR2 SQIVND (reference sequence). The CDR3 contains 15 residues. V gave up 3 bases and J gave up 4 bases, with 15 bases separating them.

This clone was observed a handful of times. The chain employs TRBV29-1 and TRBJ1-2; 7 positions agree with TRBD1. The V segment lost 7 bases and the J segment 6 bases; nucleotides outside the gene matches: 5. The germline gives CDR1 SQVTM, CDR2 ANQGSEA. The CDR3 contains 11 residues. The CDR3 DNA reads TGCAGCGCCCCTACAGGGGATGGCTACACCTTC. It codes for CSAPTGDGYTF.

The CDR3 loop reads CASSSTGGMYEQYF. The CDR3 DNA reads TGTGCCAGCAGCTCGACAGGGGGCATGTACGAGCAGTACTTC. The chain is built from TRBV11-3 and TRBJ2-7; 10 bases align to TRBD1. The V gene's germline CDR1 is SGHNT and CDR2 YENEEA. This CDR3 spans 14 amino acids. Germline trimming cut 4 bases from V and 4 bases from J; bases unmatched to any gene: 4.